Listed below are T cell receptor beta chains from one sample, sequenced in a study of T cells after yellow fever vaccination. TCRdb re-called the 5' RACE reads with MiXCR, one entry per CDR3 protein. The data contain 300,000 to 400,000 distinct CDR3 sequences, 7% to 9% of them singletons. The source material was PBMCs, sampled about 41 days after the first yellow fever vaccination. All receptors derive from a man younger than 35 who received the YFV17D yellow fever vaccine. Both conserved end residues are part of each CDR3. The order of the fields is J gene, clone size, D gene, V gene, CDR3 DNA, CDR3 protein. A D gene is named only where the DNA matches it firmly. Where a row states a size, it is once, few, many or the class of an expanded clone; other rows omit it.

TRBJ1-3,-,-,TRBV10-3,TGTGCCATCAGTGAATGGGGGGAAGGGGACACCATATATTTT,CAISEWGEGDTIYF
TRBJ1-6,few,TRBD1,TRBV7-2,TGTGCCAGCAGCCGGGGACAGAATAATTCACCCCTCCACTTT,CASSRGQNNSPLHF
TRBJ2-3,-,TRBD2,TRBV9,TGTGCCAGCAGCGTAGCGGGGAGGGCGACAGATACGCAGTATTTT,CASSVAGRATDTQYF
TRBJ2-5,few,TRBD2,TRBV5-4,TGTGCCAGCAGCTTGTATCTAGCGGGGGAAGAGACCCAGTACTTC,CASSLYLAGEETQYF
TRBJ2-4,-,-,TRBV12-3/TRBV12-4,TGTGCCAGCAGTCCACCCCGGGGATACCTGGACAAAAACATTCAGTACTTC,CASSPPRGYLDKNIQYF
TRBJ2-7,-,-,TRBV30,TGTGCCTGGACAGCATCCTACGAGCAGTACTTC,CAWTASYEQYF
TRBJ1-4,few,-,TRBV7-2,TGTGCCAGCAGCGTAAATTGGAAGATTAATGAAAAACTGTTTTTT,CASSVNWKINEKLFF
TRBJ2-6,few,TRBD1,TRBV5-1,TGCGCCAGCAGCTTGGCCAGGGGACAGGGGGACGCTGGGGCCAACGTCCTGACTTTC,CASSLARGQGDAGANVLTF
TRBJ1-2,few,-,TRBV19,TGTGCCAGTAGTATAGAGACAGCTAACTCTGGCTACACCTTC,CASSIETANSGYTF
TRBJ2-3,few,TRBD2,TRBV13,TGTGCCAGCAGCTTATTTCTGCGGGGGATCACAGATACGCAGTATTTT,CASSLFLRGITDTQYF
TRBJ1-6,few,-,TRBV5-1,TGCGCCAGCAGCTTAGGCCCCGTACCAGATAATTCACCCCTCCACTTT,CASSLGPVPDNSPLHF
TRBJ2-5,few,TRBD2,TRBV29-1,TGCAGCGTTGATGGGGTTGGCACCCGAGAGCGGGGTCAAGAGACCCAGTACTTC,CSVDGVGTRERGQETQYF
TRBJ2-2,-,-,TRBV7-3,TGTGCCAGCAGCTTATCGGCGGTGGGCACCGGGGAGCTGTTTTTT,CASSLSAVGTGELFF
TRBJ1-1,few,-,TRBV4-3,TGCGCCAGCAGCCAAGAACACGGCAGGGGAAGGGCTTTCTTT,CASSQEHGRGRAFF
TRBJ2-7,-,-,TRBV9,TGTGCCAGCAGCGTATCGGGGAGCCTGGGCGAGCAGTACTTC,CASSVSGSLGEQYF
TRBJ1-2,few,-,TRBV30,TGTGCCTGGAGTGGGACTCATTCTGGTGGCTACACCTTC,CAWSGTHSGGYTF
TRBJ1-1,-,-,TRBV29-1,TGCAGCGTTGAAGATCTGAACACTGAAGCTTTCTTT,CSVEDLNTEAFF
TRBJ1-4,few,-,TRBV3-1,TGTGCCAGCAGCCAAGAAGAGTCCCGCAATGAAAAACTGTTTTTT,CASSQEESRNEKLFF
TRBJ2-1,few,-,TRBV5-4,TGTGCCAGCAGCCCCCGGGACAACAATGAGCAGTTCTTC,CASSPRDNNEQFF
TRBJ1-1,-,-,TRBV11-3,TGTGCCAGCAGCTTAGATCAACACACTGAAGCTTTCTTT,CASSLDQHTEAFF
TRBJ1-1,-,-,TRBV12-3/TRBV12-4,TGTGCCAGCAGTTTAAGGGCGGATACTGAAGCTTTCTTT,CASSLRADTEAFF
TRBJ2-2,few,-,TRBV24-1,TGTGCCACCAGTGCTTACACCGGGGAGCTGTTTTTT,CATSAYTGELFF
TRBJ2-2,few,-,TRBV7-7,TGTGCCAGCAGCTTAGCCCCATGGCCTAACACCGGGGAGCTGTTTTTT,CASSLAPWPNTGELFF
TRBJ1-4,few,-,TRBV7-2,TGTGCCAGCAGCTTAGTGGTGACTTCCGGAAAACTGTTTTTT,CASSLVVTSGKLFF
TRBJ2-5,few,TRBD1,TRBV12-3/TRBV12-4,TGTGCCAGCAGTTCGGACAGGGGAAAAGAGACCCAGTACTTC,CASSSDRGKETQYF
TRBJ2-3,-,TRBD1,TRBV19,TGTGCCAGTAGTATAGCAGGGGGTAGGGATACGCAGTATTTT,CASSIAGGRDTQYF
TRBJ1-5,-,-,TRBV12-3/TRBV12-4,TGTGCCAGCAGTTTCGCGTGGGGTTTCAATCAGCCCCAGCATTTT,CASSFAWGFNQPQHF
TRBJ1-6,few,-,TRBV21-1,TGTGCCAGCAGGACCCGGACAGGGTCGATGCCACCCCTCCACTTT,CASRTRTGSMPPLHF
TRBJ2-1,few,-,TRBV12-3/TRBV12-4,TGTGCCAGCATCTCTATGGGGGGTGAGCAGTTCTTC,CASISMGGEQFF
TRBJ2-1,many,-,TRBV19,TGTGCCAGTAGTAGACAGGTAAATGAGCAGTTCTTC,CASSRQVNEQFF
TRBJ1-2,-,-,TRBV5-4,TGTGCCAGCAGCTTGGGTTGGACAGATCCCCTGGTCACCTTC,CASSLGWTDPLVTF
TRBJ1-5,-,-,TRBV5-6,TGTGCCAGCAGCTCCCGCAGCCGTCCCAATCAGCCCCAGCATTTT,CASSSRSRPNQPQHF
TRBJ1-6,many,-,TRBV12-3/TRBV12-4,TGTGCCAGCACCTCGTTCGCTCCCGGCTTCCCCCTCCACTTT,CASTSFAPGFPLHF
TRBJ2-1,few,-,TRBV15,TGTGCCACCAGCGCGCGGACTGTATACAATGAGCAGTTCTTC,CATSARTVYNEQFF
TRBJ1-1,many,-,TRBV7-2,TGTGCCAGCAGCTTCGGTACCGCCACTGAAGCTTTCTTT,CASSFGTATEAFF
TRBJ1-4,-,-,TRBV5-5,TGTGCCAGCAGCCCGCATGAAAAACTGTTTTTT,CASSPHEKLFF
TRBJ1-5,-,-,TRBV7-6,TGTGCCAGCAGCTTATCGCCAGGCTTGAATCAGCCCCAGCATTTT,CASSLSPGLNQPQHF
TRBJ2-2,many,-,TRBV7-6,TGTGCCAGCAGCTTGGGGACTCGGGGCACCGGGGAGCTGTTTTTT,CASSLGTRGTGELFF
TRBJ1-2,few,TRBD1,TRBV29-1,TGCAGCGTTGATGTGGGACAGTATGGCTACACCTTC,CSVDVGQYGYTF
TRBJ2-1,few,TRBD2,TRBV4-1,TGCGCCAGCAGCCAAGATCAGACTAGCGGGGGTATCAGTTATGAGCAGTTCTTC,CASSQDQTSGGISYEQFF
TRBJ1-1,few,TRBD1,TRBV3-1,TGTGCCAGCAGCCAGACAGGGGGACGGACTGAAGCTTTCTTT,CASSQTGGRTEAFF
TRBJ2-7,few,TRBD2,TRBV20-1,TGCAGTGCTATCAGCTTGGCGGGGGGGTTCGGGCAGTACTTC,CSAISLAGGFGQYF
TRBJ2-1,-,TRBD2,TRBV29-1,TGCAGCGTTGAACTAGCGGGGGGATATGAGCAGTTCTTC,CSVELAGGYEQFF
TRBJ2-3,-,-,TRBV7-3,TGTGCCAGCAGTATGGCGGCCGGGGATACGCAGTATTTT,CASSMAAGDTQYF
TRBJ2-5,many,-,TRBV4-2,TGTGCCAGCAGCCGGCCACAAGAGACCCAGTACTTC,CASSRPQETQYF
TRBJ2-7,many,TRBD1,TRBV5-1,TGCGCCAGCAGCTTCGGGACAGGATACACCTACGAGCAGTACTTC,CASSFGTGYTYEQYF
TRBJ2-6,-,TRBD1,TRBV6-1,TGTGCCAGCAGACCAACAGGGGTGGTCTCTGGGGCCAACGTCCTGACTTTC,CASRPTGVVSGANVLTF
TRBJ1-3,few,-,TRBV7-6,TGTGCCAGCAGCCCAGACATAGGGGTGCCTGGAAACACCATATATTTT,CASSPDIGVPGNTIYF
TRBJ2-1,-,-,TRBV7-3,TGTGCCAGCAGCTTCCGCGGGGGAGGGGGTCTCAATGAGCAGTTCTTC,CASSFRGGGGLNEQFF
TRBJ2-3,many,-,TRBV7-2,TGTGCCAGCAGCTTCGGGACAAGTAGGGTAGATACGCAGTATTTT,CASSFGTSRVDTQYF
TRBJ1-1,-,-,TRBV7-2,TGTGCCAGCAGCCCAGACGGGGTGAACACTGAAGCTTTCTTT,CASSPDGVNTEAFF
TRBJ2-3,few,TRBD1,TRBV24-1,TGTGCCACCAGTGATTCACCGGGACAGGGGCCGGATACGCAGTATTTT,CATSDSPGQGPDTQYF
TRBJ1-6,-,TRBD1,TRBV27,TGTGCCAGCAGTCCCCGACAGGGGGCCGTCAATTCACCCCTCCACTTT,CASSPRQGAVNSPLHF
TRBJ1-1,few,TRBD1,TRBV20-1,TGCAGTGCTAGAGAGACGACAGGGGGCGGAGCTTTCTTT,CSARETTGGGAFF